This T cell receptor beta chain was recovered during a study of T-cell memory formation after mild COVID-19. Per the germline V gene, CDR1 is DFQATT and CDR2 is SNEGSKA (reference sequence). The CDR3 has 17 amino acids. V was cut by 2 bases and J by 2 bases, with 20 bases left in between. TCRdb re-analysed the 5' RACE reads in MiXCR, keeping a single row per CDR3 protein. The data show roughly 610,000 distinct CDR3 sequences, approximately 15% seen once. In its sample, this clonotype was seen a few times. The antigen is not known. Findings and caveats of the study: Clones that contracted clustered mainly in CM and EM if CD4+ and in EMRA if CD8+. Pre-infection memory harbored some responding clones, suggesting cross-reactive memory joined.

Sequencing was carried out using PBMCs or a T cell subset sorted from them (not recorded which). The chain uses TRBV20-1 and TRBJ2-3; possibly TRBD2 for D (7 bases). The source is an adult woman who had mild COVID-19 (a few samples of this study predate the infection). Cell type and time point are not known. The CDR3 DNA sequence: TGCAGTGCTAGAACTGCGGGGGCCGTAAGGCCCACAGATACGCAGTATTTT. This sequence encodes CSARTAGAVRPTDTQYF.